This TCR beta chain was profiled in a study of cytomegalovirus exposure and HLA in healthy donors. General observations from the study: Later on, an analysis showed TCR association rates differing by HLA locus, with DRB1 the most and HLA-C the fewest. Sequencing likely produced, as an artifact, a cluster of highly shared sequence variants. In a later analysis, at a false discovery rate of 0.05, approximately 16,000 TCR beta sequences matched HLA alleles. Analyses of presence/absence relied on an assumption of roughly uniform sequencing depth across donors.

PCR employed 60 Vbeta and 13 Jbeta primers. Sequencing used immunoSEQ multiplex PCR; TCRdb keeps in-frame clones, though not all of them. The sample has tens of thousands of clones, just under 80% seen once. For this clone: What it recognizes is unknown.

Deletions cut 5 bases from V and 2 bases from J, with 9 bases between. The germline CDR1 and CDR2 sequences are SNHLY and FYNNEI. The CDR3 covers 13 residues. Sequencing was performed on PBMCs. The sequence came from a woman between 40 and 55 years old in good health and CMV-seronegative. The J gene is TRBJ1-1, the V gene TRBV2; TRBD1 might be the D (5 bases). CDR3 sequence (DNA): TGTGCCAGCAGTCGAGACAGCAACACTGAAGCTTTCTTT. Protein: CASSRDSNTEAFF.